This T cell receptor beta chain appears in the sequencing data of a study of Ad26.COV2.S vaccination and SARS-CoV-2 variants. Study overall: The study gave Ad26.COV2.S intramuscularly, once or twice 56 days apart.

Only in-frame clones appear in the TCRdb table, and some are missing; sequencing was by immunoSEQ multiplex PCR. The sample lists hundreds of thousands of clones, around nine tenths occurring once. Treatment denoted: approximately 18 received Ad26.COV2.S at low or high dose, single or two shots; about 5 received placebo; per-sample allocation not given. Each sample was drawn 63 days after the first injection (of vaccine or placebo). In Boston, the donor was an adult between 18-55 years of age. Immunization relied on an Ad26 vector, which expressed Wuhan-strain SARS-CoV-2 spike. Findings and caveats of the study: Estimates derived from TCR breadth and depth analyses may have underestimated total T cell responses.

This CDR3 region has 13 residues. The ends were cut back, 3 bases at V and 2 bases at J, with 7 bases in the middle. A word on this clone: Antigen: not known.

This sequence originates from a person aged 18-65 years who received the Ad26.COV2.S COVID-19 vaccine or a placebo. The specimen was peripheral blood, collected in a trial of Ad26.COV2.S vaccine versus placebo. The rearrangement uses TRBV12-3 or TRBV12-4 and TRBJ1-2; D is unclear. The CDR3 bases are TGTGCCAGCAGTTTCTCTAGGAACTATGGCTACACCTTC. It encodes CASSFSRNYGYTF.